This T cell receptor (beta chain) emerged from a study of cytomegalovirus exposure and HLA in healthy donors. The overall study: About 180 million T cells yielded over 90 million unique TCR beta sequences in earlier analysis. Study observations and caveats: Donors belonging to an Asian-associated ancestry cluster reportedly showed fewer N-insertions in productive TCRs than the roughly 670-donor mean, according to what a later analysis found.

This clone has just a few counts. Its antigen is still unknown. PCR employed 60 Vbeta and 13 Jbeta primers. Clones were read by immunoSEQ multiplex PCR, and TCRdb kept only the in-frame ones, dropping some. This repertoire shows about 150,000 clones, roughly 66% found once; its top ten account for 1.6%. CDR3 size: 15 residues. J lost 1 base, V lost 3 bases, and 5 bases had no gene match. Germline CDR1 and CDR2: KGHSH and LQKENI. This receptor was obtained from a young woman in good health and CMV-seronegative. This chain connects TRBV18 to TRBJ1-1; 7 bases line up with TRBD1. The specimen sequenced was PBMCs. The CDR3 region has the DNA TGTGCCAGCTCACCTTCCGGGACAGCGAACACTGAAGCTTTCTTT. It yields the protein CASSPSGTANTEAFF.